The clone carrying this T cell receptor (beta chain) showed up many times. Its antigen is not identified. This sample is part of a study of CD8 T cells in ankylosing spondylitis. General observations from the study: A TCR beta motif of under ten highly homologous variants seemed to mark ankylosing spondylitis blood.

This CDR3 has 14 residues. Germline CDR1 SEHNR, CDR2 FQNEAQ (reference sequence). V gave up 6 bases and J gave up 2 bases; unmatched junction bases: 6. TCRdb re-derived calls from the 5' RACE reads in MiXCR, one entry per CDR3 protein. The data contain fewer than 750,000 distinct CDR3 sequences, around 20% of them singletons. The source of this sequence is a male donor with ankylosing spondylitis. Sequenced material: blood, either unsorted or a sorted T cell fraction (not recorded which). This sequence joins TRBV7-9 and TRBJ1-2; 7 bases map to TRBD1. As DNA, the CDR3 is TGTGCCAGCAGGAGGGACAGTCCCAACTATGGCTACACCTTC. It encodes CASRRDSPNYGYTF.